This is a list of T cell receptor beta chains from one sample in a study of T cells in localized non-small cell lung cancer. Sequencing was performed with immunoSEQ multiplex PCR; in TCRdb, only in-frame clones are kept and a portion is missing. The sample consists of 70,000 to 75,000 clones, around 85% of them appearing once. The sequencing used peripheral blood, collected before any cancer treatment. The source is a female donor over 55 with stage I lung adenocarcinoma. Both conserved end residues are part of each CDR3. D genes are given only for firm matches. Only part of the rows carry a size: once, few, many, or a class if the clone is expanded.

v_gene: TRBV5-5; j_gene: TRBJ1-1; abundance: once; d_gene: NA; CDR3aa: CASSLWEAEAFF; CDR3nt: TGTGCCAGCAGCTTGTGGGAAGCTGAAGCTTTCTTT
v_gene: TRBV4-2; j_gene: TRBJ2-7; abundance: NA; d_gene: NA; CDR3aa: CASSQDRAYEQYF; CDR3nt: TGTGCCAGCAGCCAAGACAGAGCCTACGAGCAGTACTTC
v_gene: TRBV29-1; j_gene: TRBJ1-2; abundance: few; d_gene: NA; CDR3aa: CSVTGRQGNYGYTF; CDR3nt: TGCAGCGTTACCGGGAGGCAGGGAAACTATGGCTACACCTTC
v_gene: TRBV15; j_gene: TRBJ1-3; abundance: NA; d_gene: NA; CDR3aa: CATSRSGGRGNTIYF; CDR3nt: TGTGCCACCAGCAGATCGGGGGGACGGGGAAACACCATATATTTT
v_gene: TRBV7-9; j_gene: TRBJ1-1; abundance: NA; d_gene: TRBD1; CDR3aa: CASTSGGGNTEAFF; CDR3nt: TGTGCCAGCACCTCAGGGGGTGGGAACACTGAAGCTTTCTTT
v_gene: TRBV7-8; j_gene: TRBJ2-6; abundance: NA; d_gene: NA; CDR3aa: CASSPWDLPQVASGANVLTF; CDR3nt: TGTGCCAGCAGCCCCTGGGACTTGCCCCAGGTAGCCTCTGGGGCCAACGTCCTGACTTTC
v_gene: TRBV18; j_gene: TRBJ2-1; abundance: NA; d_gene: NA; CDR3aa: CASSPPTDTYNEQFF; CDR3nt: TGTGCCAGCTCACCCCCGACAGATACCTACAATGAGCAGTTCTTC
v_gene: TRBV19; j_gene: TRBJ1-3; abundance: once; d_gene: NA; CDR3aa: CASSILMRVGNTIYF; CDR3nt: TGTGCCAGTAGTATATTAATGAGGGTTGGAAACACCATATATTTT
v_gene: TRBV14; j_gene: TRBJ2-7; abundance: few; d_gene: NA; CDR3aa: CASSYRRLGGSYEQYF; CDR3nt: TGTGCCAGCAGCTACCGTCGGCTAGGGGGCTCCTACGAGCAGTACTTC
v_gene: TRBV7-9; j_gene: TRBJ2-3; abundance: NA; d_gene: TRBD1; CDR3aa: CASSSRTGGFSDTQYF; CDR3nt: TGTGCCAGCAGCTCGCGGACAGGGGGGTTCTCAGATACGCAGTATTTT
v_gene: TRBV11-2; j_gene: TRBJ1-2; abundance: once; d_gene: TRBD1; CDR3aa: CASSLDIPGQGLLNYGYTF; CDR3nt: TGTGCCAGCAGCTTAGATATACCGGGACAGGGGCTATTAAACTATGGCTACACCTTC
v_gene: TRBV27; j_gene: TRBJ1-2; abundance: NA; d_gene: NA; CDR3aa: CASSSGTLDYGYTF; CDR3nt: TGTGCCAGCAGTTCAGGGACATTAGACTATGGCTACACCTTC
v_gene: TRBV4-2; j_gene: TRBJ2-1; abundance: NA; d_gene: TRBD2; CDR3aa: CASSQDLAGGADEQFF; CDR3nt: TGTGCCAGCAGCCAAGATCTAGCGGGAGGGGCTGATGAGCAGTTCTTC
v_gene: TRBV7-9; j_gene: TRBJ2-5; abundance: NA; d_gene: TRBD1; CDR3aa: CASSRDREQETQYF; CDR3nt: TGTGCCAGCAGCCGGGACAGGGAGCAAGAGACCCAGTACTTC
v_gene: TRBV7-6; j_gene: TRBJ1-6; abundance: NA; d_gene: NA; CDR3aa: CASSKTGYNSPLHF; CDR3nt: TGTGCCAGCAGTAAGACGGGCTATAATTCACCCCTCCACTTT
v_gene: TRBV6-5; j_gene: TRBJ1-5; abundance: few; d_gene: NA; CDR3aa: CASSSTASNQPQHF; CDR3nt: TGTGCCAGCAGTTCGACAGCATCCAATCAGCCCCAGCATTTT
v_gene: TRBV19; j_gene: TRBJ2-3; abundance: NA; d_gene: NA; CDR3aa: CASSINSDTQYF; CDR3nt: TGTGCCAGTAGTATAAATTCAGATACGCAGTATTTT
v_gene: TRBV7-8; j_gene: TRBJ1-4; abundance: NA; d_gene: NA; CDR3aa: CASSSGGVNEKLFF; CDR3nt: TGTGCCAGCAGCTCGGGCGGTGTTAATGAAAAACTGTTTTTT
v_gene: TRBV19; j_gene: TRBJ2-1; abundance: many; d_gene: TRBD1; CDR3aa: CASSPVRDSEQFF; CDR3nt: TGTGCCAGTAGTCCGGTCCGGGACAGCGAGCAGTTCTTC
v_gene: TRBV2; j_gene: TRBJ2-2; abundance: NA; d_gene: NA; CDR3aa: CAIQGWHTGELFF; CDR3nt: TGTGCCATACAGGGATGGCACACCGGGGAGCTGTTTTTT
v_gene: TRBV14; j_gene: TRBJ2-7; abundance: few; d_gene: NA; CDR3aa: CASSQGLGSYEQYF; CDR3nt: TGTGCCAGCAGCCAAGGACTCGGTTCCTACGAGCAGTACTTC
v_gene: TRBV28; j_gene: TRBJ2-5; abundance: NA; d_gene: NA; CDR3aa: CASRTNRGRETQYF; CDR3nt: TGTGCCAGCAGGACAAACCGGGGGCGGGAGACCCAGTACTTC
v_gene: TRBV11-3; j_gene: TRBJ1-1; abundance: NA; d_gene: NA; CDR3aa: CASRSGSTEAFF; CDR3nt: TGTGCCAGCAGGTCCGGGAGCACTGAAGCTTTCTTT
v_gene: TRBV4-2; j_gene: TRBJ2-7; abundance: NA; d_gene: NA; CDR3aa: CASSQARLEVYEQYF; CDR3nt: TGTGCCAGCAGCCAAGCTCGACTAGAAGTTTACGAGCAGTACTTC
v_gene: TRBV6-6; j_gene: TRBJ1-2; abundance: NA; d_gene: TRBD1; CDR3aa: CANSVTGLNYGYTF; CDR3nt: TGTGCCAACAGCGTGACAGGGCTTAACTATGGCTACACCTTC
v_gene: TRBV19; j_gene: TRBJ2-3; abundance: NA; d_gene: TRBD1; CDR3aa: CASSARTGAADTQYF; CDR3nt: TGTGCCAGTAGTGCCCGGACAGGGGCGGCAGATACGCAGTATTTT
v_gene: TRBV4-3; j_gene: TRBJ1-1; abundance: NA; d_gene: TRBD1; CDR3aa: CASSQDQQGGTEAFF; CDR3nt: TGCGCCAGCAGCCAAGATCAACAGGGGGGGACTGAAGCTTTCTTT
v_gene: TRBV13; j_gene: TRBJ1-1; abundance: NA; d_gene: TRBD1; CDR3aa: CASSSTGGTEAFF; CDR3nt: TGTGCCAGCAGCTCGACAGGGGGCACTGAAGCTTTCTTT
v_gene: TRBV7-9; j_gene: TRBJ2-5; abundance: NA; d_gene: TRBD1; CDR3aa: CASSPGTGLETQYF; CDR3nt: TGTGCCAGCAGCCCGGGGACAGGGCTAGAGACCCAGTACTTC
v_gene: TRBV18; j_gene: TRBJ2-6; abundance: NA; d_gene: TRBD1; CDR3aa: CASSPGQGSSSGANVLTF; CDR3nt: TGTGCCAGCTCACCAGGACAGGGGTCGAGCTCTGGGGCCAACGTCCTGACTTTC
v_gene: TRBV19; j_gene: TRBJ2-7; abundance: NA; d_gene: TRBD1; CDR3aa: CASSKTGQPYEQYF; CDR3nt: TGTGCCAGTAGTAAAACGGGACAGCCCTACGAGCAGTACTTC
v_gene: TRBV29-1; j_gene: TRBJ2-3; abundance: NA; d_gene: TRBD2; CDR3aa: CSVRSGGFTDTQYF; CDR3nt: TGCAGCGTCCGTAGCGGGGGGTTCACAGATACGCAGTATTTT
v_gene: TRBV4-1; j_gene: TRBJ2-1; abundance: NA; d_gene: NA; CDR3aa: CASSQLPPPGLEQFF; CDR3nt: TGCGCCAGCAGCCAACTCCCCCCCCCGGGACTTGAGCAGTTCTTC
v_gene: TRBV1; j_gene: TRBJ2-1; abundance: NA; d_gene: NA; CDR3aa: CTSSLSVKEQFF; CDR3nt: TGCACCAGCAGCCTCTCGGTGAAGGAGCAGTTCTTC
v_gene: TRBV27; j_gene: TRBJ2-2; abundance: NA; d_gene: NA; CDR3aa: CASRRGIANTGELFF; CDR3nt: TGTGCCAGCAGACGGGGGATCGCGAACACCGGGGAGCTGTTTTTT
v_gene: TRBV6-5; j_gene: TRBJ1-2; abundance: NA; d_gene: TRBD1; CDR3aa: CASSSTGQVPFF; CDR3nt: TGTGCCAGCAGTTCAACCGGACAGGTCCCCTTCTTC
v_gene: TRBV12-5; j_gene: TRBJ2-5; abundance: NA; d_gene: NA; CDR3aa: CASGLVPPPGFGETQYF; CDR3nt: TGTGCTAGTGGTTTGGTCCCCCCCCCGGGCTTCGGGGAGACCCAGTACTTC
v_gene: TRBV5-1; j_gene: TRBJ2-1; abundance: few; d_gene: TRBD2; CDR3aa: CASSLFTSGSKDEQFF; CDR3nt: TGCGCCAGCAGCTTGTTTACTAGCGGTTCGAAGGATGAGCAGTTCTTC
v_gene: TRBV4-1; j_gene: TRBJ2-1; abundance: NA; d_gene: TRBD2; CDR3aa: CASSQGSRTSNEQFF; CDR3nt: TGCGCCAGCAGCCAAGGGAGTCGGACTAGTAATGAGCAGTTCTTC
v_gene: TRBV7-2; j_gene: TRBJ1-1; abundance: NA; d_gene: TRBD1; CDR3aa: CASSTTGTVNTEAFF; CDR3nt: TGTGCCAGCAGCACAACCGGGACAGTGAACACTGAAGCTTTCTTT
v_gene: TRBV5-1; j_gene: TRBJ2-1; abundance: NA; d_gene: NA; CDR3aa: CASSLVMETGEQFF; CDR3nt: TGCGCCAGCAGCTTGGTAATGGAAACAGGGGAGCAGTTCTTC
v_gene: TRBV7-3; j_gene: TRBJ2-3; abundance: once; d_gene: NA; CDR3aa: CASSLRPIPTDTQYF; CDR3nt: TGTGCCAGCAGCTTAAGGCCTATACCCACAGATACGCAGTATTTT
v_gene: TRBV19; j_gene: TRBJ2-1; abundance: NA; d_gene: TRBD1; CDR3aa: CASSGQGALVDEQFF; CDR3nt: TGTGCCAGTAGTGGACAGGGGGCTCTCGTTGATGAGCAGTTCTTC
v_gene: TRBV6-1; j_gene: TRBJ1-2; abundance: few; d_gene: NA; CDR3aa: CASSERASFIESGYGYTF; CDR3nt: TGTGCCAGCAGTGAACGGGCTAGCTTTATCGAGTCGGGCTATGGCTACACCTTC
v_gene: TRBV28; j_gene: TRBJ1-2; abundance: NA; d_gene: TRBD1; CDR3aa: CASSLGQGAFRGYTF; CDR3nt: TGTGCCAGCAGTCTCGGCCAGGGGGCGTTCAGAGGCTACACCTTC
v_gene: TRBV4-2; j_gene: TRBJ2-5; abundance: NA; d_gene: TRBD2; CDR3aa: CASSQDIRLAGAGQYF; CDR3nt: TGTGCCAGCAGCCAAGATATACGGCTAGCGGGAGCTGGGCAGTACTTC
v_gene: TRBV12-5; j_gene: TRBJ1-2; abundance: NA; d_gene: TRBD1; CDR3aa: CASGQGTVYGYTF; CDR3nt: TGTGCTAGTGGTCAAGGGACAGTCTATGGCTACACCTTC
v_gene: TRBV9; j_gene: TRBJ2-3; abundance: once; d_gene: NA; CDR3aa: CASSGAPLTDTQYF; CDR3nt: TGTGCCAGCAGCGGGGCCCCTCTTACAGATACGCAGTATTTT
v_gene: TRBV11-2; j_gene: TRBJ2-2; abundance: NA; d_gene: NA; CDR3aa: CASSPKSLTLNTGELFF; CDR3nt: TGTGCCAGCAGCCCTAAATCACTTACCCTGAACACCGGGGAGCTGTTTTTT
v_gene: TRBV5-5; j_gene: TRBJ2-3; abundance: NA; d_gene: NA; CDR3aa: CASSLAGASSTDTQYF; CDR3nt: TGTGCCAGCAGCTTGGCCGGGGCTTCTAGCACAGATACGCAGTATTTT